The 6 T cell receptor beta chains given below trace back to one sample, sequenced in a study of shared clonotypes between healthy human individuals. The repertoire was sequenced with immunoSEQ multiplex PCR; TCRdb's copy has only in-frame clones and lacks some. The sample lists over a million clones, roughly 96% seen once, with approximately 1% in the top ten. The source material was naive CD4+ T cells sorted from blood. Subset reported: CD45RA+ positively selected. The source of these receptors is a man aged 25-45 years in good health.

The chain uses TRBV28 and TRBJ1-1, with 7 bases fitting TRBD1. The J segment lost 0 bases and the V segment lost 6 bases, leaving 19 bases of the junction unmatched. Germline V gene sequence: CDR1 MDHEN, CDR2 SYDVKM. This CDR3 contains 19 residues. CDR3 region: CASSHNTVGPGQLNTEAFF. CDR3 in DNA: TGTGCCAGCAGCCACAATACGGTGGGTCCGGGACAGTTGAACACTGAAGCTTTCTTT.

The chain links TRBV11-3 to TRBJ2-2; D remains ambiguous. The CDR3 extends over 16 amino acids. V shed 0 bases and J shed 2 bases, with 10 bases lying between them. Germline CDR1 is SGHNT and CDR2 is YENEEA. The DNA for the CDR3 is TGTGCCAGCAGCTTAGATGGCAGGCGAAACACCGGGGAGCTGTTTTTT. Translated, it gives CASSLDGRRNTGELFF.

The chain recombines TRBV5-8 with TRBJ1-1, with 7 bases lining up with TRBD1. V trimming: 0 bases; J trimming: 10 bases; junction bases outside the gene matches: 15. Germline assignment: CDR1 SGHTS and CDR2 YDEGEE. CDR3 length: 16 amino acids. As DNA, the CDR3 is TGTGCCAGCAGCTTGGGAGGGTTAGTAAGGGGGCGAGGAGCTTTCTTT. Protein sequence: CASSLGGLVRGRGAFF.

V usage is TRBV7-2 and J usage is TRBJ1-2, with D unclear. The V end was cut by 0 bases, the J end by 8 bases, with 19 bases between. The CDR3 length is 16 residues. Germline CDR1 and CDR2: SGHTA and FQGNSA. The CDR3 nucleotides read TGTGCCAGCAGCTTAGCCTCATGGAAGGCCGCCTCGGGCTACACCTTC. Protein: CASSLASWKAASGYTF.

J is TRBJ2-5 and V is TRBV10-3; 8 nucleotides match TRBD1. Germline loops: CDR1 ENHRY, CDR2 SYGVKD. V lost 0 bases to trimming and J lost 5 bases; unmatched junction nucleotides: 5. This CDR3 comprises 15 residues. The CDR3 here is CAISESLDRVETQYF. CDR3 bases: TGTGCCATCAGTGAGTCGCTGGACAGGGTCGAGACCCAGTACTTC.

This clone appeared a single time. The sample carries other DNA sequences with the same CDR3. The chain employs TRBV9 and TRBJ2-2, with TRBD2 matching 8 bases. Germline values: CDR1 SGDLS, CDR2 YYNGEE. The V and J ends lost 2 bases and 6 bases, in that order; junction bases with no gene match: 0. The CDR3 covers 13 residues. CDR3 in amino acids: CASSVGLAGELFF. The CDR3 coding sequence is TGTGCCAGCAGCGTGGGACTAGCCGGGGAGCTGTTTTTT.